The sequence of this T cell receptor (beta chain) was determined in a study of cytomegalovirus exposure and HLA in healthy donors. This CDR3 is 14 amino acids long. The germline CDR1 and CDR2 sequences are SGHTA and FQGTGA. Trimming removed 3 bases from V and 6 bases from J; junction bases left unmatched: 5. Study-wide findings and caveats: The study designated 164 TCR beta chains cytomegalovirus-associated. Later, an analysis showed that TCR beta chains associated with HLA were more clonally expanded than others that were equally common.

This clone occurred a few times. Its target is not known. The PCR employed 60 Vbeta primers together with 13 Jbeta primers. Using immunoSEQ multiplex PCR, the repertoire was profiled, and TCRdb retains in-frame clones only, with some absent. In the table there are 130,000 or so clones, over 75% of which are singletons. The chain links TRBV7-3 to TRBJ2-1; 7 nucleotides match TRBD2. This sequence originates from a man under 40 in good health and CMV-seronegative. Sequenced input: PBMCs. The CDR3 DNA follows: TGTGCCAGCAGCTTTACTCCTAGCGGCAATGAGCAGTTCTTC. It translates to CASSFTPSGNEQFF.